This entry describes one T cell receptor (beta chain). Its specificity is not known. This entry comes from a study of T cell responses to AZD1222 COVID-19 vaccine. The CDR3 runs to 14 residues. Between the trimmed V and J ends, which lost 5 bases and 8 bases, there was a span of 15 bases. Germline lookup yields CDR1 MNHEY and CDR2 SVGAGI. General study findings and limits: Possibly, clonal diversity was underestimated; donors were largely white British and included more females. Only a handful of AZD1222 recipients, several in all, had baseline seropositivity. Per reports, nearly half of all spike-specific TCRs target regions that are unmutated in variants.

Repertoires were generated with immunoSEQ multiplex PCR, while TCRdb's copy carries only in-frame clones and drops some. The sample includes under 45,000 clones, about 90% seen only once; the top ten take around a quarter. The TCR was taken from an adult who received the MenACWY meningococcal vaccine as a control. Sequenced material: peripheral blood, taken 28 days after the second dose of the MenACWY control vaccine. The chain uses TRBV6-5 and TRBJ1-4; maybe TRBD1 (5 bases). The CDR3 protein is CASSHPQTVEKLFF. The DNA for the CDR3 is TGTGCCAGCAGTCACCCCCAGACAGTCGAAAAACTGTTTTTT.